The 19 T cell receptor beta chains below all came from one sample that was sequenced in a study of early T cells in non-severe SARS-CoV-2 infection (dated by TCRdb to about 2021). The method was 5' RACE. For sequencing, a NextSeq 500 was employed. The public reads were reprocessed in TCRdb via fastp at Q25 and MiXCR, keeping in-frame beta chains. Rows with one shared CDR3 protein collapse into an entry with the most common genes and DNA. The sample data list approximately 74,000 distinct CDR3 sequences, and roughly 13% of these were observed just once. Over 9.5% of the sample is in the top ten clones. Sequencing was carried out using whole blood. These receptors all come from an adult who was a healthcare worker with PCR-confirmed SARS-CoV-2 infection or an uninfected control (not recorded which).

Only a few counts were recorded for this clonotype. The gene calls are TRBV3-1 and TRBJ1-3; no clear D. The germline V gene encodes CDR1 LGHDT and CDR2 YNNKEL (reference sequence). This CDR3 has 15 amino acids. Trimming stripped 4 bases from V and 0 bases from J, with 10 bases between. The CDR3 is CASSPLGISGNTIYF. CDR3 nucleotides: TGTGCCAGCAGCCCGCTTGGGATCTCTGGAAACACCATATATTTT.

Ten or more counts support this clonotype. The rearrangement joins TRBV6-6 to TRBJ1-1; 9 nucleotides line up with TRBD1. The CDR3 has 14 residues. Germline trimming cut 6 bases from V and 8 bases from J; bases unmatched to any gene: 10. CDR1 and CDR2 (germline): MNHNY, SVGAGI (reference sequence). The CDR3 sequence is CASSLGQGFLEAFF. CDR3 nucleotides: TGTGCCAGCAGCCTGGGACAGGGTTTTCTCGAAGCTTTCTTT.

This clonotype turned up a few times. V gene TRBV5-1 combines with J gene TRBJ2-7; 7 nucleotides match TRBD1. The CDR3 runs 14 residues. The germline CDR1 and CDR2 sequences are SGHRS and YFSETQ. V trimming: 4 bases; J trimming: 2 bases; junction bases outside the gene matches: 6. The CDR3 sequence is CASSQRQGTYEQYF. DNA of the CDR3: TGCGCCAGCAGCCAACGACAGGGCACCTACGAGCAGTACTTC.

The chain is built from TRBV29-1 and TRBJ1-1, with D maybe TRBD1 (5 bases). Germline values: CDR1 SQVTM, CDR2 ANQGSEA. The CDR3 is 13 amino acids. Trimming took 7 bases from V and 5 from J, leaving 17 bases between them. The CDR3 sequence is CSGLGAGATEAFF. The DNA for the CDR3 is TGCAGCGGGTTAGGGGCCGGGGCGACTGAAGCTTTCTTT.

There are a few counts of this clonotype. CDR3: CASSVSLNTEAFF. In nucleotides, the CDR3 is TGTGCCAGCAGTGTCTCCCTGAACACTGAAGCTTTCTTT. V and J are TRBV2 and TRBJ1-1; D remains ambiguous. V gave up 4 bases and J gave up 0 bases, with 6 bases separating them. This CDR3 has 13 amino acids. The germline V gene has CDR1 SNHLY and CDR2 FYNNEI.

This clonotype was seen a few times. The chain links TRBV6-2 or TRBV6-3 to TRBJ1-1, with D possibly matching TRBD1 (6 bases). Germline V CDR1 and CDR2: MNHEY, SVGEGT. Trimming shortened V by 2 bases and J by 4 bases, and 11 bases separated the two germline ends. This CDR3 is built from 14 residues. For the CDR3, the DNA is TGTGCCAGCAGTTACACGAAGGGGGGCACTGAAGCTTTCTTT. Protein sequence: CASSYTKGGTEAFF.

This clonotype was recorded many times. The chain carries TRBV7-6 and TRBJ2-1, with 9 bases matching TRBD1. CDR3 length: 16 residues. Germline CDR1 is SGHVS and CDR2 is FNYEAQ. Trimming took 3 bases from V and 3 from J; bases not matched to a gene: 6. The CDR3 loop reads CASSLEDRGNYNEQFF. CDR3 bases: TGTGCCAGCAGCTTGGAGGACAGGGGAAACTACAATGAGCAGTTCTTC.

This chain links TRBV12-3 or TRBV12-4 with TRBJ1-6; no clear D gene. V lost 2 bases and J lost 4, with 15 bases in between. This CDR3 is built from 17 residues. The CDR3 bases are TGTGCCAGCAGTTTATCCTTGGACGCCGGATATAATTCACCCCTCCACTTT. This codes for CASSLSLDAGYNSPLHF.

This chain joins TRBV21-1 and TRBJ2-3; the listed D gene, TRBD1, was not tested against the DNA. TRBV21-1 is given as a pseudogene. The length of the CDR3 is 11 residues. CDR3: CASSYRGTQYF. In nucleotides, the CDR3 is TGTGCCAGCAGCTACAGGGGTACGCAGTATTTT.

This clonotype was counted ten times or more. This chain uses TRBV7-2 with TRBJ1-2; D unresolved. Trimming removed 0 bases from V and 7 bases from J, with 9 bases in between. Germline values: CDR1 SGHTA, CDR2 FQGNSA. This CDR3 contains 13 residues. The DNA for the CDR3 is TGTGCCAGCAGCTTAGCCGGGTCGGGTGGCTACACCTTC. It specifies CASSLAGSGGYTF.

This chain uses TRBV12-3 or TRBV12-4 with TRBJ1-1; maybe TRBD1 (5 bases). The V end lost 6 bases, the J end lost 7 bases, and 15 bases lay between the germline ends. The CDR3 covers 13 residues. CDR3: CASRPQGAGEAFF. The DNA for the CDR3 is TGTGCCAGCAGACCCCAGGGCGCGGGTGAAGCTTTCTTT.

The J gene is TRBJ1-2, the V gene TRBV2; 7 bases are shared with TRBD1. This CDR3 contains 12 residues. Germline V gene data show CDR1 as SNHLY and CDR2 as FYNNEI. V dropped 9 bases and J dropped 7; count of bases not matched to a gene: 8. The DNA for the CDR3 is TGTGCCAGTGAAGAGGGGGCATGTGGCTACACCTTC. It specifies CASEEGACGYTF.

V gene TRBV19 combines with J gene TRBJ2-1; no reliable D call. Germline-derived CDR1 and CDR2 are LNHDA and SQIVND (reference sequence). The CDR3 is 14 residues long. Trimming cost V 9 bases and J 5 bases, with 17 bases left between them. The CDR3: CASYGSRTNNEQFF. The DNA of the CDR3 is TGTGCCAGCTATGGCTCCCGGACCAACAATGAGCAGTTCTTC. The complete variable domain, with remaining parts taken from reference TRBV19 and TRBJ2-1, reads DGGITQSPKYLFRKEGQNVTLSCEQNLNHDAMYWYRQDPGQGLRLIYYSQIVNDFQKGDIAEGYSVSREKKESFPLTVTSAQKNPTAFYLCASYGSRTNNEQFFGPGTRLTVL.

This clonotype was counted only a few times. The V and J genes are TRBV12-3 or TRBV12-4 and TRBJ2-3, with 10 bases fitting TRBD2. V dropped 8 bases and J dropped 2; count of bases not matched to a gene: 7. This CDR3 comprises 15 residues. The CDR3 loop is CASWRTSGPTDTQYF. The DNA of the CDR3 is TGTGCCAGCTGGAGGACTAGCGGCCCCACAGATACGCAGTATTTT.

This clonotype was seen many times. This chain links TRBV7-2 with TRBJ2-1; 7 bases match TRBD2. Germline V gene data show CDR1 as SGHTA and CDR2 as FQGNSA. This CDR3 is 15 amino acids long. The trim removed 4 bases at V and 0 bases at J, leaving 3 bases unmatched. The chain's CDR3 is CASSSAGTSYNEQFF. The CDR3 DNA is TGTGCCAGCAGCTCAGCGGGAACCTCCTACAATGAGCAGTTCTTC.

This clonotype was detected a few times. J is TRBJ1-5 and V is TRBV18; the D gene is possibly TRBD1 (6 bases). V was trimmed by 5 bases and J by 7 bases, leaving 15 bases between them. The CDR3 is 14 residues long. Germline CDR1 is KGHSH and CDR2 is LQKENI. The CDR3, as DNA: TGTGCCAGCTCATCCAACAGGGAGAGGCAGCCCCAGCATTTT. Amino acid sequence: CASSSNRERQPQHF.

Notes on this clonotype: Possible read error: a much larger clone is one base away. V gene TRBV28 combines with J gene TRBJ1-5; D remains ambiguous. The germline V and J ends were trimmed by 3 bases and 1 base, with 13 bases remaining between them. Germline V gene data show CDR1 as MDHEN and CDR2 as SYDVKM. CDR3 length equals 16 residues. The CDR3 nucleotides are TGTGCCAGCAGTTTCTTAACCGGTGGGAGCAATCAGCCCCAGCATTTT. As protein: CASSFLTGGSNQPQHF.

This chain links TRBV29-1 with TRBJ2-7; D gene ambiguous. From germline, CDR1 is SQVTM and CDR2 ANQGSEA. Between the trimmed V and J ends, which lost 0 bases and 6 bases, there was a span of 9 bases. This CDR3 has 12 amino acids. The DNA of the CDR3 is TGCAGCGTTGAAGACACCCGAAGCGAGCAGTACTTC. It is translated as CSVEDTRSEQYF.

This sequence joins TRBV5-5 and TRBJ1-5, with a tentative D call TRBD1 (5 bases). CDR1 and CDR2 from the germline V gene are SGHKS and YYEKEE (reference sequence). The germline V and J ends were trimmed by 4 bases and 0 bases, with 11 bases remaining between them. The CDR3 extends over 15 amino acids. In DNA, the CDR3 is TGTGCCAGCAGCCTTACAGGAACTAGCAATCAGCCCCAGCATTTT. Amino acid sequence: CASSLTGTSNQPQHF. Full variable domain (missing parts from reference TRBV5-5 and TRBJ1-5): DAGVTQSPTHLIKTRGQQVTLRCSPISGHKSVSWYQQVLGQGPQFIFQYYEKEERGRGNFPDRFSARQFPNYSSELNVNALLLGDSALYLCASSLTGTSNQPQHFGDGTRLSIL.